The sequence of this T cell receptor beta chain was determined in a study of T cells in tuberculosis. Germline-derived CDR1 and CDR2 are MNHEY and SMNVEV (reference sequence). The CDR3 sequence is 13 residues long. V was clipped by 6 bases and J by 8 bases; unmatched bases: 7. Assay used: immunoSEQ multiplex PCR; TCRdb lists only in-frame clones, some missing. The data contain 44,000 or so clones, around 96% of them singletons. This TCR came from a donor between 10 and 35 years old with latent tuberculosis or without tuberculosis infection. The sample was PBMCs. This rearrangement joins TRBV27 to TRBJ1-2; 9 bases fit TRBD1. CDR3 residues: CASRPGQGGGYTF. In DNA, the CDR3 is TGTGCCAGCAGGCCGGGACAGGGAGGCGGCTACACCTTC.